This T cell receptor (beta chain) was sequenced in a study of blood T cell repertoires in COVID-19 (dated by TCRdb to the early 2020s). Study-level background: The collaborator samples originated in the United States, Italy and Spain and spanned the acute and convalescent phases of COVID-19. A freely available public database, intended as a resource for researchers studying the immune response to SARS-CoV-2, is where the repertoires were released. Nearly every sample came with metadata listing a de-identified subject ID, COVID-19 status, age in years and sex. Where available, HLA class I and class II types were taken from metadata supplied by the sample provider and were not determined by assay-based typing. Deeply sampled blood TCRbeta repertoires from subjects exposed to, actively infected with, or recovered from COVID-19 were included in the dataset. The material from the prospective study consisted of cDNA or gDNA derived from T cells, B-cell-depleted T cells, or PBMCs. The samples were drawn from two sources: the first 160 participants of the ongoing ImmuneRACE study, and approximately 1,300 subjects contributed by 6 global collaborators.

TCRbeta CDR3 regions were amplified from genomic DNA by means of the immunoSEQ Assay, a bias-controlled multiplex PCR. The published analysis was carried out like this. The number of nucleated cells in each sample was estimated from the amplification of reference gene primers within the assay. To quantify the absolute abundance of each unique TCRbeta CDR3 rearrangement, sequence reads were collapsed and filtered. For each sample, productive Simpson clonality was calculated as the square root of Simpson's diversity index across productive rearrangements. Imported from immuneACCESS, the table was reduced by TCRdb to in-frame sequences with V and J called. These copies leave out some clones; in studies compared against another copy, an unresolved V gene accounts for under half, and the cause of the remainder is not known. V and J calls and clone size are as listed in that table; D and trimming were resolved from the DNA. The sample includes 250,000 to 300,000 clones, with just under 90% observed a single time. The ten largest clones represent around 1.9% of the sample.

Broader findings and caveats from the paper: The amount of clinical and demographic metadata varied by source and participant and was provided uncurated.

CDR3 length: 15 amino acids, cysteine to phenylalanine. Of the read, only the CDR3 DNA is kept; its 45 bases are in frame from base 1. Trimming removed 3 bases from V and 1 base from J; the gene matches leave 3 bases unexplained. Based on the germline V gene, the CDR1 and CDR2 sequences are KGHSH and LQKENI. Of note for this clone: Its specific antigen is unknown. Base qualities were left out, and no much larger clone turns up one base away.

Enrolling through a virtual design, the prospective study's participants ranged in age from about 18 to 89 years and lived across about two dozen United States geographic areas. To assign participants to cohorts, the prospective study relied on clinical history that participants themselves reported in a screening survey and a study questionnaire. Recovered participants in ImmuneRACE Cohort 3 were defined by two consecutive negative NP/OP PCR tests, clearance by a healthcare professional, or resolution of symptoms. In the prospective study, whole blood, serum and a nasopharyngeal or oropharyngeal swab were collected from each participant by mobile phlebotomists. Participants in the prospective study had the option to provide additional blood draws and questionnaires over a roughly two-month period. Before DNA extraction, prospective study blood samples were shipped either frozen or at room temperature.

The rearrangement combines TRBV18 with TRBJ1-1, with 9 bases matching TRBD1. Sequencing was carried out using PBMCs or T cells enriched from blood (not recorded which). The clonotype was recovered from an older woman who had recovered from COVID-19. The DNA sequence is given as TGTGCCAGCTCACCGCTGGACAGGGGGAACACTGAAGCTTTCTTT. Its coded protein is CASSPLDRGNTEAFF.